This is a list of T cell receptor beta chains from one sample in a study of cytotoxic CD8 clonotypes in ibrutinib-treated CLL. Clones were read by immunoSEQ multiplex PCR, and TCRdb kept only the in-frame ones, dropping some. In the table there are 160,000 or so clones, 70% to 90% of which are singletons. The sequences come from PBMCs, collected at disease progression, from a patient treated with ibrutinib. The source is a human donor with chronic lymphocytic leukemia. CDR3s include the opening cysteine and the closing phenylalanine or tryptophan. A D gene is named only where the DNA matches it firmly. The size entry is marked missing in some rows and otherwise reads once, few, many or a size class.

>TRBV4-1|.|TRBJ2-7|.
TGCGCCAGCAGCCAGCAACTCAGGAGCGAGCAGTACTTC
CASSQQLRSEQYF
>TRBV6-5|.|TRBJ1-2|.
TGTGCCAGCAGGTGGGGGGTCGACTATGGCTACACCTTC
CASRWGVDYGYTF
>TRBV5-1|.|TRBJ1-1|.
TGCGCCAGCAGCCCCGGGGACAAACACACTGAAGCTTTCTTT
CASSPGDKHTEAFF
>TRBV27|once|TRBJ2-7|.
TGTGCCAGCAGTTTCTCCCGGGAGACGCACCTCTCCTACGAGCAGTACTTC
CASSFSRETHLSYEQYF
>TRBV29-1|.|TRBJ2-3|.
TGCAGCGTTGACGCAGGGGGGGCAGATACGCAGTATTTT
CSVDAGGADTQYF
>TRBV11-2|once|TRBJ2-5|.
TGTGCCAGCAGCTCAGGACGGAACCAAGAGACCCAGTACTTC
CASSSGRNQETQYF
>TRBV9|once|TRBJ1-1|.
TGTGCCAGCAGCGTAGACAGGAACACTGAAGCTTTCTTT
CASSVDRNTEAFF
>TRBV10-1|.|TRBJ2-7|TRBD1
TGCGCCAGCAGTGGAACGGACAGGTCCTACGAGCAGTACTTC
CASSGTDRSYEQYF
>TRBV6-1|.|TRBJ2-5|.
TGTGCCAGCAGTGAACCGGGACGGGTACGAGAGGGGCCAGTCCAGTACTTC
CASSEPGRVREGPVQYF
>TRBV2|.|TRBJ2-5|.
TGTGCCAGCAGACCAGCAGAGACCCAGTACTTC
CASRPAETQYF